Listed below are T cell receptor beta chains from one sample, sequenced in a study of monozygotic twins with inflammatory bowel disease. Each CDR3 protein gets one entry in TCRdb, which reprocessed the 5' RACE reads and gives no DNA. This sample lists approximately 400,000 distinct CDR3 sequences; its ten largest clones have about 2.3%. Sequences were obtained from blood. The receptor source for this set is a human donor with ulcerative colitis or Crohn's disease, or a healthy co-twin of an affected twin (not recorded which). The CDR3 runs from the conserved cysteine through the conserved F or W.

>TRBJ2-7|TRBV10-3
CAISAGTGTYEQYF
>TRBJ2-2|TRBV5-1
CASSPDRGTADTGELFF
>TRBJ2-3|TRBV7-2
CASSLLGSITDTQYF
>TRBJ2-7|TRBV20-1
CSAGKSQQGLAYYEQYF
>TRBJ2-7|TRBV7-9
CASSLGQADRYEQYF
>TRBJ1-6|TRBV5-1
CASSLGDSRSYNSPLHF
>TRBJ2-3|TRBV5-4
CASSLAAGGSTDTQYF
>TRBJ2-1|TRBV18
CASSPLASSLEQFF
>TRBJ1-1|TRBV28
CASSRRRGTEAFF
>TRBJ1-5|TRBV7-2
CASSLVSWEPQHF
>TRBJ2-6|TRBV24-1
CATSDSGGPGANVLTF